This T cell receptor (beta chain) was identified during a study of regulatory T cells in long-lasting Graves disease. Study background: Graves' disease counted as persistent after over 5 years of antithyroid drugs with positive TSH receptor antibodies.

The time point was: persistent/refractory GD, antithyroid drugs over 5 years with positive TRAb. The TCR library was made from RNA that had been extracted from PBMCs in TRIzol. Patients came from an endocrinology department in Xi'an, China. As collected, the peripheral blood samples measured 7.5 to 9 milliliters each and went into EDTA tubes. The authors built TCR beta libraries using iRepertoire HTBI primers and Arm-PCR of CDR3 regions. TCRdb independently ran MiXCR on the multiplex PCR reads; one entry per CDR3 protein. The table shows over 300,000 distinct CDR3 sequences, with around 20% occurring only once. Study-wide findings and caveats: Reduced TCR diversity was observed in persistent Graves' patients versus newly diagnosed patients.

This clonotype was picked up many times. Its antigen remains unidentified. V lost 2 bases and J lost 8, with 13 bases in between. This CDR3 contains 15 residues. Per the germline V gene, CDR1 is SGHAT and CDR2 is FQNNGV. This chain uses TRBV11-2 with TRBJ1-6; D remains unclear. The source was peripheral blood mononuclear cells (PBMCs), collected when the disease was refractory, from a patient treated with antithyroid drugs. This TCR was sampled from a female donor with Graves disease. CDR3 in amino acids: CASSLIAALYSPLHF. Written as DNA, the CDR3 is TGTGCCAGCAGCTTAATCGCGGCCTTATATTCACCCCTCCACTTT.